A single sample is the source of the 10 T cell receptor beta chains below, sequenced in a study of T cell changes during pregnancy in multiple sclerosis. Method: immunoSEQ multiplex PCR; TCRdb's copy keeps in-frame clones and lacks some. The repertoire includes about 92,000 clones, approximately 92% of them detected once, and about 2.4% sits in the top ten. The source was peripheral blood, collected in the first trimester of pregnancy. The receptors were gathered from a female donor with multiple sclerosis, enrolled in a pregnancy study.

J is TRBJ1-1 and V is TRBV28; unclear D gene. Trimming removed 8 bases from V and 0 bases from J, with 13 bases in between. Germline V lookup: CDR1 MDHEN, CDR2 SYDVKM. The CDR3 has 14 residues. The CDR3 DNA sequence: TGTGCCAGCGAGGAGGGAGCCATGAACACTGAAGCTTTCTTT. Translating gives CASEEGAMNTEAFF. The complete variable domain, with remaining parts taken from reference TRBV28 and TRBJ1-1, reads DVKVTQSSRYLVKRTGEKVFLECVQDMDHENMFWYRQDPGLGLRLIYFSYDVKMKEKGDIPEGYSVSREKKERFSLILESASTNQTSMYLCASEEGAMNTEAFFGQGTRLTVV.

The chain combines TRBV6-5 with TRBJ2-7; weak D call: TRBD1 (6 bases). Between the trimmed V and J ends, which lost 6 bases and 0 bases, there was a span of 15 bases. Looked up from germline, CDR1 is MNHEY and CDR2 is SVGAGI. There are 15 residues in the CDR3. The CDR3 spells CASSIRSQGSYEQYF. As DNA, the CDR3 is TGTGCCAGCAGCATACGGTCACAGGGCTCCTACGAGCAGTACTTC.

V is TRBV7-9 and J is TRBJ2-1, with TRBD2 matching 8 bases. Per the germline V gene, CDR1 is SEHNR and CDR2 is FQNEAQ (reference sequence). Losses at the gene ends were 5 bases for V and 2 bases for J; bases not matched to a gene: 8. The CDR3 contains 16 residues. The DNA of the CDR3 is TGTGCCAGCAGCCTTTGGGCGGGACTAGCCTACAATGAGCAGTTCTTC. Translated, it gives CASSLWAGLAYNEQFF. The full variable domain, in which reference TRBV7-9 and TRBJ2-1 provide the parts outside the CDR3, is DTGVSQNPRHKITKRGQNVTFRCDPISEHNRLYWYRQTLGQGPEFLTYFQNEAQLEKSRLLSDRFSAERPKGSFSTLEIQRTEQGDSAMYLCASSLWAGLAYNEQFFGPGTRLTVL.

The V gene is TRBV9, the J gene TRBJ2-7; 11 bases fit TRBD2. CDR1 is SGDLS, CDR2 YYNGEE, per germline. The CDR3 runs 15 residues. J lost 5 bases, V lost 7 bases, and 11 bases had no gene match. CDR3 region: CASSVTSGSSNEQYF. CDR3 nucleotide sequence: TGTGCCAGCTCAGTTACTAGCGGGAGTTCTAACGAGCAGTACTTC. Full variable domain (outside the CDR3, taken from reference TRBV9 and TRBJ2-7): DSGVTQTPKHLITATGQRVTLRCSPRSGDLSVYWYQQSLDQGLQFLIQYYNGEERAKGNILERFSAQQFPDLHSELNLSSLELGDSALYFCASSVTSGSSNEQYFGPGTRLTVT.

The chain couples TRBV29-1 to TRBJ1-2; D gene ambiguous. This CDR3 is built from 11 residues. Germline loops: CDR1 SQVTM, CDR2 ANQGSEA. The germline V and J ends were trimmed by 5 bases and 5 bases, with 9 bases remaining between them. The CDR3 nucleotides read TGCAGCGTTCAAGGGAGGTATGGCTACACCTTC. Protein product: CSVQGRYGYTF.

The chain couples TRBV10-3 to TRBJ2-2; D is perhaps TRBD2 (5 bases). From germline, CDR1 is ENHRY and CDR2 SYGVKD. The length of the CDR3 is 13 residues. Trimming shortened V by 7 bases and J by 4 bases, and 10 bases separated the two germline ends. Here the CDR3 reads CAINGELTGELFF. The CDR3 coding sequence is TGTGCCATCAATGGGGAGCTCACCGGGGAGCTGTTTTTT.

This clone was counted a single time. V gene TRBV5-1 combines with J gene TRBJ2-1; D gene unclear. The CDR3 runs to 13 residues. Germline CDR1 and CDR2: SGHRS and YFSETQ. Deletions cut 0 bases from V and 6 bases from J, with 7 bases between. CDR3 loop: CASSLVSPNEQFF. The DNA of the CDR3 is TGCGCCAGCAGCTTGGTTAGCCCCAATGAGCAGTTCTTC.

This sequence joins TRBV10-3 and TRBJ2-3; 12 bases match TRBD2. CDR1 is ENHRY and CDR2 is SYGVKD in the germline V gene. This CDR3 spans 18 amino acids. The ends lost 6 bases at V and 1 base at J; junction bases unmatched: 11. CDR3: CAIRPGLAGRVGTDTQYF. CDR3 DNA sequence: TGTGCCATCAGGCCCGGACTAGCGGGACGTGTAGGCACAGATACGCAGTATTTT.

This chain uses TRBV2 with TRBJ2-2, with no clear D. Germline lookup yields CDR1 SNHLY and CDR2 FYNNEI. The length of the CDR3 is 14 residues. V was clipped by 6 bases and J by 5 bases, with 13 bases between them. The CDR3 region has the DNA TGTGCCAGCAGGATGCCGCTTCGGACCGGGGAGCTGTTTTTT. Translated, it gives CASRMPLRTGELFF.

The chain is built from TRBV19 and TRBJ2-1, with a tentative D call TRBD2 (6 bases). CDR1 LNHDA and CDR2 SQIVND come from the germline V gene (reference sequence). The CDR3 contains 18 residues. V lost 7 bases to trimming and J lost 5 bases, with 27 bases between them. The CDR3 region is CASKPSGLAPDGHNEQFF. CDR3 bases: TGTGCCAGTAAACCCAGCGGGCTTGCACCGGACGGACACAATGAGCAGTTCTTC.